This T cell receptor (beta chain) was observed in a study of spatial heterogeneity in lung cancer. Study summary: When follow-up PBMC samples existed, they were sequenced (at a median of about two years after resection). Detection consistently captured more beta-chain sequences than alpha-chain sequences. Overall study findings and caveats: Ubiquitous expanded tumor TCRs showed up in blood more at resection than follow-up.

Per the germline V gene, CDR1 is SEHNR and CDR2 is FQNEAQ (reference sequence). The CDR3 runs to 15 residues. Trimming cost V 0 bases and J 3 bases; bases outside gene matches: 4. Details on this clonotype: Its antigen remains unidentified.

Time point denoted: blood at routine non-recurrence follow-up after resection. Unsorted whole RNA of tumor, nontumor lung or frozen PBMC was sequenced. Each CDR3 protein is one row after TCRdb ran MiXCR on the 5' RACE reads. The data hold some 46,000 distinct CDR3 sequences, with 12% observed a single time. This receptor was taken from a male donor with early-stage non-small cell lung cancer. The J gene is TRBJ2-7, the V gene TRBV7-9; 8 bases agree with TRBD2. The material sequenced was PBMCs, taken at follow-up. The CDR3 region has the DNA TGTGCCAGCAGCTTAGCACTAGCGGAGCTCTACGAGCAGTACTTC. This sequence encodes CASSLALAELYEQYF. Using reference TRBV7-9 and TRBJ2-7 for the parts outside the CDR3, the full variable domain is DTGVSQNPRHKITKRGQNVTFRCDPISEHNRLYWYRQTLGQGPEFLTYFQNEAQLEKSRLLSDRFSAERPKGSFSTLEIQRTEQGDSAMYLCASSLALAELYEQYFGPGTRLTVT.